This T cell receptor beta chain appears in the sequencing data of a study of blood T cells in healthy people across ages. CDR1 and CDR2 (germline): SQVTM, ANQGSEA. The CDR3 has 10 amino acids. Through a sample-barcoded 5' primer and a J-beta primer mix, a second PCR was run for roughly 7 to 12 cycles. TCRdb re-derived calls from the 5' RACE reads in MiXCR, one entry per CDR3 protein. In the table there are roughly 800,000 distinct CDR3 sequences, approximately 25% of which are singletons. This same sample was also part of a study on T cells of mothers and their children.

The chain is built from TRBV29-1 and TRBJ2-5, with D uncertain. The J call may be wrong; the DNA end is better matched by TRBJ2-1. The source of this sequence is a boy younger than 18 in good health. The sequenced material came from blood. The CDR3 here is CSVYGSEQFF. CDR3 sequence (DNA): TGCAGCGTTTATGGTAGTGAGCAGTTCTTC.